The source of this TCR beta chain is a study of spatial heterogeneity in lung cancer. The time point: sample taken at primary tumor resection. The study sequenced unsorted whole RNA from tumor, nontumor lung or frozen PBMC. Untreated early-stage non-small cell lung cancer patients, 70 to 85 in total, were the donors. TCRdb itself ran the 5' RACE reads through MiXCR, one entry per CDR3 protein. Of around 74,000 distinct CDR3 sequences in the sample, 10% to 15% were seen once. The CDR3 is 13 amino acids. V was cut by 0 bases and J by 3 bases, with 6 bases left in between. Germline loops: CDR1 SGHDT, CDR2 YYEEEE.

Source: PBMCs, taken at surgery. The receptor's source is a male donor with early-stage non-small cell lung cancer. The V call is TRBV5-6, the J call TRBJ2-5; no clear D. CDR3 coding DNA: TGTGCCAGCAGCTTGGTGGCGGAAGAGACCCAGTACTTC. Its translation: CASSLVAEETQYF.